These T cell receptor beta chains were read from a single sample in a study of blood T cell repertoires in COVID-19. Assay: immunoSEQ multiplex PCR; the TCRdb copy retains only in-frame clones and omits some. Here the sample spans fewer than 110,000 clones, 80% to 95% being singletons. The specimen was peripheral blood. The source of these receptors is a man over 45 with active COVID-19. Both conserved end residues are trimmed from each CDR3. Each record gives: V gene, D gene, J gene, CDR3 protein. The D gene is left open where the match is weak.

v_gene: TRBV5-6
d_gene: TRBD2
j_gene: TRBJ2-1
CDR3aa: ASSPGTSGYSYNEQF

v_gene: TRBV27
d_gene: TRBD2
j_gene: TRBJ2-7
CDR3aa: ASSPLAGLSSYEQY

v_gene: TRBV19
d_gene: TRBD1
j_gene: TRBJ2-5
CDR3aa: ASSGIGTGVETQY

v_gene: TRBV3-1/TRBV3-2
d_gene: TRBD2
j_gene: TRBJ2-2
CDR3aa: ASSLGLAGAKGTGELF

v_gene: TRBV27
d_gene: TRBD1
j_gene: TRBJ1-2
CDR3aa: ASSGQGTGFGYT

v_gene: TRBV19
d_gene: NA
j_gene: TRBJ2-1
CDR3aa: ASIGGYNEQF

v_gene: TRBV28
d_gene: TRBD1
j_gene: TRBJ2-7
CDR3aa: ASRGQATYEQY

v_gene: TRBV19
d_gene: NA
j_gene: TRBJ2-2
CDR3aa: ASTPRELPNTGELF

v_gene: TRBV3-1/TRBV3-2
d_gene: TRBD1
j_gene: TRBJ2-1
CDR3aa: ASSQEQGAGEQF

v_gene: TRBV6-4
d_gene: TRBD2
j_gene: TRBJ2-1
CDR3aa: ASSETSGGVREQF

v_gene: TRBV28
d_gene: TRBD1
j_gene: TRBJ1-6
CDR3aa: ASSFSGQGAYSPLH

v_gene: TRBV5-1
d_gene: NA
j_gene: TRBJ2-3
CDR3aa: ASSLKRKDTQY

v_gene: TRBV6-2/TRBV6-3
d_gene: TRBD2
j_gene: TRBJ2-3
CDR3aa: ASSSGRATDTQY

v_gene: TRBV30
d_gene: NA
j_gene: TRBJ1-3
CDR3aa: AWSAGMRNTIY

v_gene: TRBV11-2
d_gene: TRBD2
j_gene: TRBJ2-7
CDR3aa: ATRTSGTYEQY

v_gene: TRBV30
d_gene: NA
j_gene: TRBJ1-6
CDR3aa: AWGTGWAYNSPLH